This record looks at one T cell receptor beta chain sequence and its context. The antigen remains undetermined. Regarding treatment: around 19 received Ad26.COV2.S at low or high dose, single or two shots; 5 received placebo; per-sample allocation not given. Samples came from day 63 after the first vaccine or placebo injection. Adults aged 18-55 years in Boston included the donor. The data are from a study of Ad26.COV2.S vaccination and SARS-CoV-2 variants. Findings and caveats of the study: In TCR breadth and depth analyses, total T cell responses may have been underestimated. Breadth of non-spike TCRs did not differ between vaccinees and placebo recipients.

The CDR3 has 12 amino acids. The germline CDR1 and CDR2 sequences are LNHDA and SQIVND (reference sequence). Trimming removed 5 bases at V and 13 bases at J, with 12 bases between. Libraries were prepared by immunoSEQ multiplex PCR; TCRdb keeps only in-frame clonotypes and omits some of them. The sample shows hundreds of thousands of clones, about 91% of them seen only once. V is TRBV19 and J is TRBJ1-6, with D unclear. The receptor was isolated from a person between 18 and 65 years old who received the Ad26.COV2.S COVID-19 vaccine or a placebo. This specimen was peripheral blood, taken in a trial of Ad26.COV2.S vaccine versus placebo. For the CDR3, the DNA is TGTGCCAGTAGTGTCAATGACGGGCCCCTCCACTTT. It codes for CASSVNDGPLHF. The full variable domain, rest sourced from reference TRBV19 and TRBJ1-6, is DGGITQSPKYLFRKEGQNVTLSCEQNLNHDAMYWYRQDPGQGLRLIYYSQIVNDFQKGDIAEGYSVSREKKESFPLTVTSAQKNPTAFYLCASSVNDGPLHFGNGTRLTVT.